A single T cell receptor beta chain is shown here with its context. The CDR3 is 15 amino acids. Trimming pared 5 bases from V and 7 bases from J, leaving 21 bases between. Germline-derived CDR1 and CDR2 are LNHDA and SQIVND (reference sequence). This specimen belongs to a study of T cell changes during pregnancy in multiple sclerosis. Profiling relied on immunoSEQ multiplex PCR, and the TCRdb table lists in-frame clones only, not all of them. The data hold about 57,000 clones, with approximately 86% observed a single time. Sequenced material: CD4+ T cells from peripheral blood mononuclear cells, taken in the third trimester of pregnancy. The genes are TRBV19 and TRBJ2-7; possible D gene TRBD2, 6 bases. The sequence derives from a female donor with multiple sclerosis, enrolled in a pregnancy study. The chain's CDR3 is CASSSRDSLVGEQYF. CDR3 nucleotides: TGTGCCAGTAGTTCACGGGACTCCCTCGTGGGTGAGCAGTACTTC.